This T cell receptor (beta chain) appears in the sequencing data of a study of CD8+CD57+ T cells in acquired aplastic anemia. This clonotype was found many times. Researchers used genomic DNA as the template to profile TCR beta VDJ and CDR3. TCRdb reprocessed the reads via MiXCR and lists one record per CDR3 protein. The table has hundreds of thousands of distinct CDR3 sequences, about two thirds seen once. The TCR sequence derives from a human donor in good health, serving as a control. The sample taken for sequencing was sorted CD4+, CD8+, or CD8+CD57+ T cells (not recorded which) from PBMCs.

This chain's CDR3 is CASSEGLHSPLHF. The CDR3 coding sequence is TGTGCCAGCAGTGAGGGGTTGCATTCACCCCTCCACTTT. This rearrangement joins TRBV6-1 to TRBJ1-6; D gene uncertain. V gave up 3 bases and J gave up 8 bases, with 8 bases separating them. The CDR3 is 13 amino acids. In germline, CDR1 is MNHNS, CDR2 SASEGT.